Below are 30 T cell receptor beta chains sequenced from a single sample in a study of neurological immune-mediated disorders. MiXCR, applied by TCRdb to the 5' RACE reads, yields one record per CDR3 protein. Here the sample spans 84,000 or so distinct CDR3 sequences, about 9.3% being singletons. The specimen sequenced was PBMCs. The origin of the receptors is a man in his forties or fifties in good health.

This clonotype occurred many times. The rearrangement links TRBV10-3 to TRBJ1-2; 7 bases match TRBD1. The CDR3 is 13 amino acids. Germline V CDR1 and CDR2: ENHRY, SYGVKD. Trimming removed 6 bases from V and 4 bases from J; junction bases left unmatched: 5. The DNA for the CDR3 is TGTGCCATCAGGGAGGGACAGCTCTATGGCTACACCTTC. Its protein is CAIREGQLYGYTF.

This clonotype was detected ten times or more. The CDR3 is CASSYGVAGLSQQFF. Written as DNA, the CDR3 is TGTGCCAGCAGTTACGGGGTAGCGGGGCTTAGTCAGCAGTTCTTC. The rearrangement uses TRBV6-2 or TRBV6-3 and TRBJ2-1, with 8 nucleotides matching TRBD2. CDR1 MNHEY and CDR2 SVGEGT come from the germline V gene. V shed 2 bases and J 11 bases; nucleotides not matched to a gene: 11. This CDR3 comprises 15 residues.

This clonotype was detected many times. V and J are TRBV27 and TRBJ2-7, with D perhaps matching TRBD2 (6 bases). Germline lookup yields CDR1 MNHEY and CDR2 SMNVEV (reference sequence). This CDR3 region has 14 residues. Trimming took 5 bases from V and 0 from J, leaving 11 bases between them. DNA for the CDR3: TGTGCCAGCAGTACCGGGAGTGGCTCCTACGAGCAGTACTTC. Its protein product is CASSTGSGSYEQYF.

Ten or more counts support this clonotype. The chain uses TRBV5-1 and TRBJ2-1; a possible D gene is TRBD1 (6 bases). Looked up from germline, CDR1 is SGHRS and CDR2 is YFSETQ. V lost 2 bases and J lost 0, with 9 bases in between. The CDR3 has 15 amino acids. The CDR3 region is CASSFGQFSYNEQFF. The CDR3 nucleotides read TGCGCCAGCAGCTTCGGACAGTTCTCCTACAATGAGCAGTTCTTC.

With respect to this clonotype: A read error may account for a junction end that differs from germline. This chain uses TRBV15 with TRBJ1-4, with TRBD1 as a possible D gene (5 bases). Germline-derived CDR1 and CDR2 are LNHNV and YYDKDF (reference sequence). This CDR3 is 17 amino acids long. The CDR3 coding sequence is TGTGCCACCAGCAGAGAGGATCCGACAGCAACTATTGAAAAACTGTTTTTT. Its protein product is CATSREDPTATIEKLFF. The full variable domain, its missing parts supplied by reference TRBV15 and TRBJ1-4, is DAMVIQNPRYQVTQFGKPVTLSCSQTLNHNVMYWYQQKSSQAPKLLFHYYDKDFNNEADTPDNFQSRRPNTSFCFLDIRSPGLGDTAMYLCATSREDPTATIEKLFFGSGTQLSVL.

This clonotype occurred many times. V usage is TRBV5-1 and J usage is TRBJ2-7; D is unclear. V shed 1 base and J shed 1 base, with 12 bases lying between them. This CDR3 is built from 15 residues. Germline CDR1 and CDR2: SGHRS and YFSETQ. The CDR3 is CASSLSGRISYEQYF. CDR3 in DNA: TGCGCCAGCAGCTTGTCAGGACGGATATCCTACGAGCAGTACTTC.

The chain recombines TRBV18 with TRBJ2-1; 9 bases fit TRBD2. Germline V gives CDR1 KGHSH, CDR2 LQKENI. J was trimmed by 0 bases and V by 3 bases; bases with no gene match: 6. The length of the CDR3 is 17 residues. The CDR3, as DNA: TGTGCCAGCTCACCCCTTCCTAGCGGGGTCTCCTACAATGAGCAGTTCTTC. Its protein product is CASSPLPSGVSYNEQFF.

The sample holds many counts of this clonotype. This chain joins TRBV3-1 and TRBJ1-2, with a possible D match to TRBD1 (5 bases). Trimming stripped 8 bases from V and 8 bases from J, with 18 bases between. The V gene's germline CDR1 is LGHDT and CDR2 YNNKEL (reference sequence). CDR3 length equals 13 residues. The CDR3 nucleotides are TGTGCCAGCGCTGGACGCAGGGTCGAGGGCTACACCTTC. Its protein is CASAGRRVEGYTF. Complete variable domain (other parts from reference TRBV3-1 and TRBJ1-2): DTAVSQTPKYLVTQMGNDKSIKCEQNLGHDTMYWYKQDSKKFLKIMFSYNNKELIINETVPNRFSPKSPDKAHLNLHINSLELGDSAVYFCASAGRRVEGYTFGSGTRLTVV.

This clonotype was counted ten times or more. The chain uses TRBV2 and TRBJ1-1; D is possibly TRBD1 (5 bases). CDR1 SNHLY and CDR2 FYNNEI come from the germline V gene. Trimming cost V 7 bases and J 2 bases, with 11 bases left between them. This CDR3 region has 13 residues. CDR3 residues: CASNRQINTEAFF. CDR3 bases: TGTGCCAGCAACAGACAGATTAACACTGAAGCTTTCTTT.

This clonotype was seen repeatedly, ten times or more. The chain uses TRBV10-3 and TRBJ2-3; D is possibly TRBD1 or TRBD2 (5 bases each). Germline values: CDR1 ENHRY, CDR2 SYGVKD. The CDR3 has 16 amino acids. V shed 10 bases and J shed 4 bases, with 24 bases lying between them. CDR3 region: CASLGTSGSGADTQYF. The DNA of the CDR3 is TGTGCCAGCTTAGGGACGAGTGGCTCCGGGGCAGATACGCAGTATTTT.

This clonotype showed up many times. CDR3 nucleotide sequence: TGCGCCAGCAGCCCGTCGAGTAGCGGGAGAACAGATACGCAGTATTTT. This encodes CASSPSSSGRTDTQYF. The chain joins TRBV4-1 to TRBJ2-3; 9 bases are shared with TRBD2. The CDR3 is made up of 16 amino acids. The V and J ends lost 4 bases and 3 bases, in that order; junction bases with no gene match: 8. Looked up from germline, CDR1 is MGHRA and CDR2 is YSYEKL.

This clonotype was observed many times. J is TRBJ2-2 and V is TRBV6-6; D is uncertain. The germline V and J ends were trimmed by 6 bases and 1 base, with 0 bases remaining between them. The CDR3 loop spans 11 amino acids. Germline values: CDR1 MNHNY, CDR2 SVGAGI (reference sequence). The CDR3 DNA reads as TGTGCCAGCAGGAACACCGGGGAGCTGTTTTTT. Protein sequence: CASRNTGELFF.

This clonotype was recorded at least ten times. V and J are TRBV21-1 and TRBJ1-3. TRBV21-1 has pseudogene status. This CDR3 spans 14 amino acids. CDR3 nucleotide sequence: TGTGCCAGCCGATGGCAGCAAGCCCGAAACACCATATATTTT. It codes for CASRWQQARNTIYF.

This clonotype has a count of ten or more. Mismatch with germline at one junction end may stem from a read error. The genes are TRBV7-7 and TRBJ2-2; a possible D gene is TRBD2 (5 bases). The CDR3 is made up of 14 amino acids. CDR1 SSHAT and CDR2 FNYEAQ come from the germline V gene (reference sequence). The CDR3, as DNA: TGTGCTAGCAGCTTAGAGGGTTCAACCGGGGAGCTGTTTTTT. Translation: CASSLEGSTGELFF.

This clonotype was detected many times. This chain uses TRBV4-1 with TRBJ2-7; perhaps D is TRBD1 or TRBD2 (5 bases each). Germline V gene sequence: CDR1 MGHRA, CDR2 YSYEKL. The CDR3 contains 15 residues. Trimming stripped 3 bases from V and 3 bases from J, with 15 bases between. The CDR3 is CASSQVPGPLYEQYF. The CDR3, as DNA: TGCGCCAGCAGCCAGGTACCGGGGCCCCTCTACGAGCAGTACTTC.

The V gene is TRBV5-1, the J gene TRBJ2-3; 9 nucleotides line up with TRBD2. The V gene's germline CDR1 is SGHRS and CDR2 YFSETQ. With 7 bases clipped from V and 7 bases from J, the junction kept 10 bases outside the gene matches. This CDR3 is 14 amino acids long. In nucleotides, the CDR3 is TGCGCCAGCCTCAGGACTAGCGATGCATATACGCAGTATTTT. Encoded protein: CASLRTSDAYTQYF. The whole variable domain, filled in from reference TRBV5-1 and TRBJ2-3, reads KAGVTQTPRYLIKTRGQQVTLSCSPISGHRSVSWYQQTPGQGLQFLFEYFSETQRNKGNFPGRFSGRQFSNSRSEMNVSTLELGDSALYLCASLRTSDAYTQYFGPGTRLTVL.

This clonotype has at least ten counts. The gene calls are TRBV29-1 and TRBJ2-3, with TRBD2 matching 7 bases. The CDR3 contains 12 residues. V was pared by 3 bases and J by 5 bases, with 2 bases of the junction left unmatched. The germline gives CDR1 SQVTM, CDR2 ANQGSEA. The CDR3: CSVDGGGDTQYF. In DNA form, the CDR3 reads TGCAGCGTTGATGGGGGGGGAGATACGCAGTATTTT.

This clonotype has a count of ten or more. The genes are TRBV20-1 and TRBJ1-6, with 10 bases matching TRBD1. J lost 10 bases, V lost 5 bases, and 20 bases had no gene match. The CDR3 has 18 residues. Germline V gene lookup returns CDR1 DFQATT and CDR2 SNEGSKA (reference sequence). CDR3 in amino acids: CSAEPGQGRTRLGSPLHF. CDR3 nucleotides: TGCAGTGCTGAACCGGGACAGGGGCGAACAAGACTGGGATCACCCCTCCACTTT.

There are many counts of this clonotype. The V call is TRBV7-2, the J call TRBJ2-7; D perhaps matches TRBD1 (5 bases). Trimming pared 7 bases from V and 5 bases from J, leaving 9 bases between. The CDR3 runs to 11 residues. CDR1 is SGHTA and CDR2 is FQGNSA in the germline V gene. In DNA form, the CDR3 reads TGTGCCAGCACAGGGTCCCACGAGCAGTACTTC. It translates to CASTGSHEQYF.

This clonotype was seen many times. V usage is TRBV20-1 and J usage is TRBJ1-5, with D possibly being TRBD1 (5 bases). The germline V and J ends were trimmed by 2 bases and 7 bases, with 12 bases remaining between them. The CDR3 is 13 residues long. Germline loops: CDR1 DFQATT, CDR2 SNEGSKA (reference sequence). CDR3 bases: TGCAGTGCTAGACAGGGCGTTTACCAGCCCCAGCATTTT. Encoded protein: CSARQGVYQPQHF.

Concerning this clonotype: This may arise from a read error, as a much more abundant clone is one base away. This CDR3 reads CSVIDRHRPEQFF. As DNA, the CDR3 is TGCAGCGTTATTGACCGCCACAGGCCCGAGCAGTTCTTC. The V call is TRBV29-1, the J call TRBJ2-1, with D perhaps TRBD1 (5 bases). Looked up from germline, CDR1 is SQVTM and CDR2 is ANQGSEA. The ends were cut back, 5 bases at V and 10 bases at J, with 18 bases in the middle. This CDR3 comprises 13 residues.

This clonotype was seen many times. CDR3 coding DNA: TGTGCCAGCAGCTTAGTGTGGACGGTGGAGAACACTGAAGCTTTCTTT. Its translation: CASSLVWTVENTEAFF. The chain is built from TRBV7-8 and TRBJ1-1, with D hard to call. Per germline, CDR1 SGHVS and CDR2 FQNEAQ. This CDR3 contains 16 residues. Trimming took 1 base from V and 1 from J, leaving 13 bases between them. Using reference TRBV7-8 and TRBJ1-1 for the parts outside the CDR3, the full variable domain is GAGVSQSPRYKVAKRGQDVALRCDPISGHVSLFWYQQALGQGPEFLTYFQNEAQLDKSGLPSDRFFAERPEGSVSTLKIQRTQQEDSAVYLCASSLVWTVENTEAFFGQGTRLTVV.

This clonotype was counted many times. The chain couples TRBV10-3 to TRBJ2-1, with 7 bases identical to TRBD2. J gave up 7 bases and V 5 bases, and 11 bases lay outside the gene matches. The length of the CDR3 is 15 residues. The V gene's germline CDR1 is ENHRY and CDR2 SYGVKD. DNA of the CDR3: TGTGCCATCAGTCCGGTCCAAGCAGCGGGAAATGAGCAGTTCTTC. Translated, it gives CAISPVQAAGNEQFF.

There are many counts of this clonotype. The rearrangement links TRBV5-1 to TRBJ2-7; 10 nucleotides agree with TRBD1. Germline CDR1 reads SGHRS; CDR2 reads YFSETQ. This CDR3 has 16 amino acids. V lost 4 bases, J lost 7 bases, and 14 bases stayed unmatched. CDR3 sequence reads: CASSRRTGGNSAEQYF. The DNA for the CDR3 is TGCGCCAGCAGCCGAAGGACAGGGGGGAACTCGGCGGAGCAGTACTTC.

This clonotype appeared a few times. The chain joins TRBV5-1 to TRBJ2-6; no clear D gene. V was pared by 8 bases and J by 0 bases, with 9 bases between. This CDR3 comprises 14 residues. Germline loops: CDR1 SGHRS, CDR2 YFSETQ. The CDR3 DNA is TGCGCCAGTAAACCAATCTCTGGGGCCAACGTCCTGACTTTC. Protein: CASKPISGANVLTF.

Ten or more counts support this clonotype. The genes are TRBV10-3 and TRBJ2-1; TRBD2 agrees at 12 bases. The V gene's germline CDR1 is ENHRY and CDR2 SYGVKD. The junction had 6 bases not matched to a gene; V was cut back by 7 bases and J by 8 bases. This CDR3 is built from 14 residues. As DNA, the CDR3 is TGTGCCATCAACCTAGCGGGAGGGCCGGATGAGCAGTTCTTC. Translation: CAINLAGGPDEQFF.

This sequence joins TRBV7-2 and TRBJ2-7; 8 nucleotides match TRBD2. V shed 7 bases, J shed 7 bases, and the junction held 15 bases outside the gene matches. The CDR3 sequence is 15 residues long. Germline V lookup: CDR1 SGHTA, CDR2 FQGNSA. Written as DNA, the CDR3 is TGTGCCAGCACCGATTTCAGGACTAGCATGAGGGAGCAGTACTTC. Amino acids: CASTDFRTSMREQYF.

In this sample, this clonotype turned up many times. This sequence joins TRBV10-3 and TRBJ2-7; no definite D call. The CDR3 is 12 amino acids. Trimming took off 2 bases at V and 5 bases at J, with 7 bases between the two ends. CDR1 ENHRY and CDR2 SYGVKD come from the germline V gene. In DNA, the CDR3 is TGTGCCATCAGTGAGCGGAAGGACGAGCAGTACTTC. Translated, it gives CAISERKDEQYF.

At least ten counts were recorded for this clonotype. J is TRBJ2-1 and V is TRBV7-6; 9 bases are a match to TRBD1. CDR3 length: 15 amino acids. Germline V gives CDR1 SGHVS, CDR2 FNYEAQ. Trimming at V came to 4 bases and at J to 3 bases, leaving 4 bases not matched to a gene. The chain's CDR3 is CASSSGTGFYNEQFF. CDR3 nucleotides: TGTGCCAGCAGCTCCGGGACAGGGTTCTACAATGAGCAGTTCTTC. The complete variable domain, with remaining parts taken from reference TRBV7-6 and TRBJ2-1, reads GAGVSQSPRYKVTKRGQDVALRCDPISGHVSLYWYRQALGQGPEFLTYFNYEAQQDKSGLPNDRFSAERPEGSISTLTIQRTEQRDSAMYRCASSSGTGFYNEQFFGPGTRLTVL.

This clonotype was found many times. V and J are TRBV2 and TRBJ2-2; TRBD1 aligns across 10 bases. This CDR3 has 14 residues. The trim removed 10 bases at V and 5 bases at J, leaving 7 bases unmatched. Germline assignment: CDR1 SNHLY and CDR2 FYNNEI. CDR3 amino acids: CATGDRGETGELFF. The CDR3 DNA is TGTGCCACCGGGGACAGGGGAGAAACCGGGGAGCTGTTTTTT.